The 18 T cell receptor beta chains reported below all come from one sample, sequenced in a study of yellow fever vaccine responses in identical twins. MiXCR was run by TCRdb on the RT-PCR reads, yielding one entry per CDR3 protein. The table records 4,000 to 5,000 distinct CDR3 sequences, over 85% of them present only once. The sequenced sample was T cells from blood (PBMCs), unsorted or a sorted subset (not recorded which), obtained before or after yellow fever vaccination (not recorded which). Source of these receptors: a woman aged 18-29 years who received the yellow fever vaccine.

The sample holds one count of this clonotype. Here the CDR3 DNA reads TGTGCCAGCTCACGCGATAGTTTTCAAGAGACCCAGTACTTC. Protein: CASSRDSFQETQYF. This chain connects TRBV18 to TRBJ2-5; D uncertain. The ends were cut back, 4 bases at V and 2 bases at J, with 11 bases in the middle. This CDR3 region has 14 residues. Germline CDR1 and CDR2: KGHSH and LQKENI.

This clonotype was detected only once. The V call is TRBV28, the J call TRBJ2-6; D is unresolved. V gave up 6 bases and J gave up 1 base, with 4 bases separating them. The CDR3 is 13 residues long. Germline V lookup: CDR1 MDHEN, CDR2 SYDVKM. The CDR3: CASSQSGANVLTF. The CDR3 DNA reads TGTGCCAGCAGCCAGTCTGGGGCCAACGTCCTGACTTTC.

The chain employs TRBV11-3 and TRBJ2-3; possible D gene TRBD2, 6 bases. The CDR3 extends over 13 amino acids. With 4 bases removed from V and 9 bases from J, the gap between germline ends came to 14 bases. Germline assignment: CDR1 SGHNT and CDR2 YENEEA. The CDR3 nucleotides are TGTGCCAGCAGCTCCCGACGGGGGACGACGCAGTATTTT. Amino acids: CASSSRRGTTQYF.

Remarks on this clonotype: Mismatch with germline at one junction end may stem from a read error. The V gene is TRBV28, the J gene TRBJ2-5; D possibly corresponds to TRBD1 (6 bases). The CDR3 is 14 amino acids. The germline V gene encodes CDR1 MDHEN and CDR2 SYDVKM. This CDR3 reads CASSLFGTSETQYF. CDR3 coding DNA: TGTGCCAGCAGCTTATTTGGGACATCAGAGACCCAGTACTTC.

CDR3 protein: CASSLNGGWGNEQFF. For the CDR3, the DNA is TGTGCCAGCAGCTTAAACGGGGGGTGGGGCAATGAGCAGTTCTTC. This chain connects TRBV7-3 to TRBJ2-1; 7 bases agree with TRBD2. Germline trimming cut 1 base from V and 6 bases from J; bases unmatched to any gene: 6. The CDR3 is 15 amino acids. Germline V gives CDR1 SGHTA, CDR2 FQGTGA. The variable domain in full, completed from reference TRBV7-3 and TRBJ2-1, reads GAGVSQTPSNKVTEKGKYVELRCDPISGHTALYWYRQSLGQGPEFLIYFQGTGAADDSGLPNDRFFAVRPEGSVSTLKIQRTERGDSAVYLCASSLNGGWGNEQFFGPGTRLTVL.

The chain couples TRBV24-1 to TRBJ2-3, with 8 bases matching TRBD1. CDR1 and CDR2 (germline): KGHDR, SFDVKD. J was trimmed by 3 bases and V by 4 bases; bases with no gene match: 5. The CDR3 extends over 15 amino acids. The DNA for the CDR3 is TGTGCCACCAGTGACCCAGGGGGCCGGACAGATACGCAGTATTTT. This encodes CATSDPGGRTDTQYF.

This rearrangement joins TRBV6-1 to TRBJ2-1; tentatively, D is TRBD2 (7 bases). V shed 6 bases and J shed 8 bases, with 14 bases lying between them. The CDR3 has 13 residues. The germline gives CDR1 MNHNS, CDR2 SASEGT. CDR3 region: CASSRGAEDEQFF. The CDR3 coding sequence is TGTGCCAGCAGCCGGGGGGCCGAGGATGAGCAGTTCTTC.

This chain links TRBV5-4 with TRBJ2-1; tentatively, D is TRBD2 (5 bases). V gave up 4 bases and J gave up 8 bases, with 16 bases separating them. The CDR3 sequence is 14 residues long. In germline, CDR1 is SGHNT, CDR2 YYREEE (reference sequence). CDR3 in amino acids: CASSADVGVHEQFF. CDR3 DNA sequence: TGTGCCAGCAGCGCAGACGTGGGAGTCCATGAGCAGTTCTTC.

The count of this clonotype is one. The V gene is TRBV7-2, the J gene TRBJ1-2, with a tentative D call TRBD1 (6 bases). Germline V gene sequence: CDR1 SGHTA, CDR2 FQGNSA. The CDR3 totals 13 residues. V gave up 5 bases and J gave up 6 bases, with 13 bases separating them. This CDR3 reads CASSEQQGNGYTF. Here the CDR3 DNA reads TGTGCCAGCAGCGAACAACAGGGAAATGGCTACACCTTC.

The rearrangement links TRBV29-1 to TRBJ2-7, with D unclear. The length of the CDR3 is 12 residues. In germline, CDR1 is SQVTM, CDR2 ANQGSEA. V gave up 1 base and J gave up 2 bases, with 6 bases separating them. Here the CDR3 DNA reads TGCAGCGTTGAAGTACAGCCCTACGAGCAGTACTTC. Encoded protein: CSVEVQPYEQYF.

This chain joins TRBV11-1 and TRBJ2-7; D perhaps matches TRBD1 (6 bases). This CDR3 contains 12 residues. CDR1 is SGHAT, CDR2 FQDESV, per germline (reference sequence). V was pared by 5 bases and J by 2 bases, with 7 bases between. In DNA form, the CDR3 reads TGTGCCAGCAGCCGGGACACCTACGAGCAGTACTTC. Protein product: CASSRDTYEQYF.

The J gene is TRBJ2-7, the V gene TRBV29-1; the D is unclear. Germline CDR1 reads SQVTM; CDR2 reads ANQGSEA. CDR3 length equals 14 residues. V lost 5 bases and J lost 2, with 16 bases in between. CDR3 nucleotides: TGCAGCGTTTCACCTTCACCGACTCCCTACGAGCAGTACTTC. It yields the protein CSVSPSPTPYEQYF.

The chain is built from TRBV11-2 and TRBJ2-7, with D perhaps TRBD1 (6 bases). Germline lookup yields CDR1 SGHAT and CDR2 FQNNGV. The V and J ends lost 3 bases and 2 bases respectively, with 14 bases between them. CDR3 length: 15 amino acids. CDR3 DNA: TGTGCCAGCAGCTTTTTTCTGGGACAAACCTACGAGCAGTACTTC. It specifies CASSFFLGQTYEQYF. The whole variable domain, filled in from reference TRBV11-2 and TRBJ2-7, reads EAGVAQSPRYKIIEKRQSVAFWCNPISGHATLYWYQQILGQGPKLLIQFQNNGVVDDSQLPKDRFSAERLKGVDSTLKIQPAKLEDSAVYLCASSFFLGQTYEQYFGPGTRLTVT.

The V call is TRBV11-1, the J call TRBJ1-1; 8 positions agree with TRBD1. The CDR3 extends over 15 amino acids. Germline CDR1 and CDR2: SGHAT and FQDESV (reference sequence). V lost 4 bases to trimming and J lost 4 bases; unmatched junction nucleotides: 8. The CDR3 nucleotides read TGTGCCAGCAGCTCTTTTGACAGGGGAGCCACTGAAGCTTTCTTT. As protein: CASSSFDRGATEAFF.

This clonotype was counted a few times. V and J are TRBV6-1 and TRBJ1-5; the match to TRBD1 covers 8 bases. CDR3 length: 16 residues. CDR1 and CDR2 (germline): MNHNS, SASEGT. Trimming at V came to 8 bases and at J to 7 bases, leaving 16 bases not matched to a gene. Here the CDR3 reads CASGRSGQGLLQPQHF. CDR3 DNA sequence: TGTGCCAGCGGGAGGTCAGGACAGGGACTTTTACAGCCCCAGCATTTT.

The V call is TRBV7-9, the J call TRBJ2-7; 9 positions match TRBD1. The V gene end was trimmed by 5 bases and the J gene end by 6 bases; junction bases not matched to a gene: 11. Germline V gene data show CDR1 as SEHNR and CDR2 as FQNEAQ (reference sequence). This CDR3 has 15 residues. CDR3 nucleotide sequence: TGTGCCAGCAGCCCGTACATGGACAGGGGCTCCGAGCAGTACTTC. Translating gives CASSPYMDRGSEQYF.

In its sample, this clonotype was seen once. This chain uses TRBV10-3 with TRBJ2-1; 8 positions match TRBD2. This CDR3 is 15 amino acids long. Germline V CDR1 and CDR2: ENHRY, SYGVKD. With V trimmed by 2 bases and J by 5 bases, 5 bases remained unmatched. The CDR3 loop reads CAISEKGLEHNEQFF. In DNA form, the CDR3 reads TGTGCCATCAGTGAGAAGGGACTAGAGCACAATGAGCAGTTCTTC.

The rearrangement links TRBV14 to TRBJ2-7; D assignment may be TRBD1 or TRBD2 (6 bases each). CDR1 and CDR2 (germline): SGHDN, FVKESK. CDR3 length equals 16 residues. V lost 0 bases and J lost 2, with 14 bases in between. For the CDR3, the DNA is TGTGCCAGCAGCCAAGATAATCGGGGGCCCCCCTACGAGCAGTACTTC. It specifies CASSQDNRGPPYEQYF.